What follows is one T cell receptor beta chain and its context. Its matching antigen is unknown. Clones were read by immunoSEQ multiplex PCR, and TCRdb kept only the in-frame ones, dropping some. The sample lists 80,000 or so clones, 78% occurring once. This sample stems from a study of radiotherapy plus CTLA-4 blockade in lung cancer. The wider study: Objective responses occurred in 15% to 20% of patients; 25% to 40% had disease control. Broader study findings: Best predicting response, reportedly, were early blood T cell clone dynamics, with interferon-beta.

CDR1 is MNHEY, CDR2 SVGAGI, per germline. V shed 7 bases and J shed 4 bases, with 19 bases lying between them. The CDR3 is 15 amino acids. Sequencing was performed on peripheral blood, taken from a patient treated with radiotherapy plus ipilimumab. This clonotype was obtained from a human donor with non-small cell lung cancer who had a partial response to radiotherapy plus ipilimumab. Some clones in this sample may be carry-over from other donors' samples. This chain links TRBV6-5 with TRBJ2-5; D might be TRBD2 (6 bases). Here the CDR3 DNA reads TGTGCCAGCACCAATCCCCTAGCCGGGAGAGAGACCCAGTACTTC. Its translation is CASTNPLAGRETQYF.